These T cell receptor beta chains were read from a single sample in a study of T cell responses to AZD1222 COVID-19 vaccine. Only in-frame clones appear in the TCRdb table, and some are missing; sequencing was by immunoSEQ multiplex PCR. The sample has about 80,000 clones, over 75% seen once. Sequenced material: peripheral blood, taken 28 days after the second AZD1222 dose. The receptors stem from an adult who received the AZD1222 COVID-19 vaccine. The CDR3 runs from the conserved cysteine through the conserved F or W. The order of the fields is clone size, J gene, D gene, V gene, CDR3 DNA, CDR3 protein. The D gene is left open where the match is weak. A row's size may be missing; if present it is once, few, many or a size class.

abundance: -
j_gene: TRBJ1-1
d_gene: -
v_gene: TRBV15
CDR3nt: TGTGCCACCAGCAGAGGATACGAGAACACTGAAGCTTTCTTT
CDR3aa: CATSRGYENTEAFF

abundance: -
j_gene: TRBJ1-1
d_gene: -
v_gene: TRBV19
CDR3nt: TGTGCCAGTAGTATTTGGTGGGGGAACACTGAAGCTTTCTTT
CDR3aa: CASSIWWGNTEAFF

abundance: -
j_gene: TRBJ1-6
d_gene: -
v_gene: TRBV9
CDR3nt: TGTGCCAGCAGCGAGGCCAGCTCCTATAATTCACCCCTCCACTTT
CDR3aa: CASSEASSYNSPLHF

abundance: -
j_gene: TRBJ2-7
d_gene: -
v_gene: TRBV18
CDR3nt: TGTGCCAGCTCACCTGGGCGGTTCGAGCAGTACTTC
CDR3aa: CASSPGRFEQYF

abundance: -
j_gene: TRBJ2-2
d_gene: -
v_gene: TRBV12-3/TRBV12-4
CDR3nt: TGTGCCAGCAGTTTACACCCAACCGGGGAGCTGTTTTTT
CDR3aa: CASSLHPTGELFF

abundance: -
j_gene: TRBJ2-2
d_gene: TRBD2
v_gene: TRBV18
CDR3nt: TGTGCCAGCTCTCCCCGGGCTAGCGGGGGTTCGAACACCGGGGAGCTGTTTTTT
CDR3aa: CASSPRASGGSNTGELFF

abundance: -
j_gene: TRBJ2-7
d_gene: -
v_gene: TRBV6-5
CDR3nt: TGTGCCAGCTACCGGGACGTCTCCTACGAGCAGTACTTC
CDR3aa: CASYRDVSYEQYF

abundance: -
j_gene: TRBJ2-3
d_gene: -
v_gene: TRBV3-1/TRBV3-2
CDR3nt: TGTGCCAGCATGGGGCAGTCTAGCACAGATACGCAGTATTTT
CDR3aa: CASMGQSSTDTQYF

abundance: -
j_gene: TRBJ1-5
d_gene: -
v_gene: TRBV6-5
CDR3nt: TGTGCCAGCAGTACCCAAGACACCCAGCCCCAGCATTTT
CDR3aa: CASSTQDTQPQHF

abundance: once
j_gene: TRBJ2-2
d_gene: TRBD1
v_gene: TRBV9
CDR3nt: TGTGCCAGCAGCGTAGAGGGACAGACTTACACCGGGGAGCTGTTTTTT
CDR3aa: CASSVEGQTYTGELFF